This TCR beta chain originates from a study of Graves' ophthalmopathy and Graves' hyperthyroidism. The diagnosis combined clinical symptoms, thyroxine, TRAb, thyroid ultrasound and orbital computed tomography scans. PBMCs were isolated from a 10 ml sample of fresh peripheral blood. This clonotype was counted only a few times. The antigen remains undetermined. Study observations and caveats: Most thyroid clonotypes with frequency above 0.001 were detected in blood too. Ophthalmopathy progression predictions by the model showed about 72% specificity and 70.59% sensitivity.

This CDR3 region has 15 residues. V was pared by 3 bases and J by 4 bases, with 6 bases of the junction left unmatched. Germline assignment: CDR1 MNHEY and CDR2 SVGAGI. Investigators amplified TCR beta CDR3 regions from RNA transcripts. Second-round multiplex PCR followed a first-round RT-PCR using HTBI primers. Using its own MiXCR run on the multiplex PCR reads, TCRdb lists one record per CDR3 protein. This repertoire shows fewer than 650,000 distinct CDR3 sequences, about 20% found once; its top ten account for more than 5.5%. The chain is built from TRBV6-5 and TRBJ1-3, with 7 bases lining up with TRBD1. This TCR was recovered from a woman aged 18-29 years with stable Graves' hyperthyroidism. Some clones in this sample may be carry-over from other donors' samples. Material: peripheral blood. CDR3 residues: CASSYFGTAGNTIYF. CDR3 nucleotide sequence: TGTGCCAGCAGTTATTTTGGGACAGCAGGAAACACCATATATTTT.